The clone carrying this T cell receptor (beta chain) appeared a few times. Nonneoplastic adjacent lung devoid of atypia was obtained no less than 2 cm from the tumor margin. The sample comes from a study of T cells in localized non-small cell lung cancer. The repertoire was sequenced with immunoSEQ multiplex PCR; TCRdb's copy has only in-frame clones and lacks some. Of about 1,800 clones in the sample, about a quarter were seen once. The CDR3 consists of 14 residues. Germline CDR1 and CDR2: SGDLS and YYNGEE. V lost 5 bases to trimming and J lost 4 bases; unmatched junction nucleotides: 5. The sequencing used normal lung tissue next to the tumor, collected before any cancer treatment. The source is an older male donor with stage II lung adenocarcinoma. The chain combines TRBV9 with TRBJ2-2; 7 nucleotides align to TRBD1. The CDR3, as DNA: TGTGCCAGCAGTTGGACAGGCCTCACCGGGGAGCTGTTTTTT. Its translation: CASSWTGLTGELFF.